This is a list of T cell receptor beta chains from one sample in a study of spatial heterogeneity in lung cancer. TCRdb ran MiXCR on the 5' RACE reads and lists one entry per CDR3 protein. The repertoire holds about 16,000 distinct CDR3 sequences, with 5% to 6.5% as singletons. The sequencing used PBMCs, collected at follow-up. The receptors come from a male donor with early-stage non-small cell lung cancer. The CDR3 runs from the conserved cysteine through the conserved F or W. D genes are given only for firm matches. Some rows have no size entry. The others give once, few or many, or a class for an expanded clone.

j_call d_call clone_size v_call cdr3_aa cdr3_nt
TRBJ2-2 TRBD2 . TRBV6-5 CASSYSRTSGVTGELFF TGTGCCAGCAGTTACTCGAGGACTAGCGGGGTCACCGGGGAGCTGTTTTTT
TRBJ2-3 . medium-sized TRBV3-2 CAAQETQYF TGTGCCGCTCAGGAGACGCAGTATTTT
TRBJ2-3 . many TRBV18 CASSQDHTDTQYF TGTGCCAGCTCGCAGGACCACACAGATACGCAGTATTTT
TRBJ2-7 TRBD1 many TRBV6-6 CASSYGPLGQGSEQYF TGTGCCAGCAGTTACGGCCCCCTGGGACAGGGGTCCGAGCAGTACTTC
TRBJ1-1 . many TRBV14 CASSQLHLKLTEAFF TGTGCCAGCAGCCAATTACACCTAAAGCTCACTGAAGCTTTCTTT
TRBJ1-1 . many TRBV7-2 CASSISGTPGRPEAFF TGTGCCAGCAGCATAAGTGGGACCCCAGGTCGTCCTGAAGCTTTCTTT
TRBJ2-7 TRBD2 many TRBV29-1 CSVRTSAIVEQYF TGCAGCGTCCGGACTAGCGCCATCGTCGAGCAGTACTTC
TRBJ2-6 TRBD1 many TRBV6-5 CASSHRTGAFSGANVLTF TGTGCCAGCAGTCACCGGACAGGAGCCTTCTCTGGGGCCAACGTCCTGACTTTC
TRBJ2-3 . many TRBV2 CASSEAPPGGKDTQYF TGTGCCAGCAGTGAAGCGCCCCCCGGGGGCAAAGATACGCAGTATTTT
TRBJ2-5 TRBD1 many TRBV4-3 CASSQGTGGTETQYF TGCGCCAGCAGCCAAGGGACAGGGGGAACGGAGACCCAGTACTTC
TRBJ1-6 . many TRBV20-1 CSAARTGINSPLHF TGCAGTGCTGCCCGGACGGGGATAAATTCACCCCTCCACTTT
TRBJ1-1 . many TRBV7-8 CASSLDGQYTEAFF TGTGCCAGCAGCTTAGACGGACAGTACACTGAAGCTTTCTTT
TRBJ2-1 . medium-sized TRBV20-1 CSANSPMSGGSYNEQFF TGCAGTGCTAATTCCCCAATGAGCGGAGGCTCCTACAATGAGCAGTTCTTC
TRBJ2-1 TRBD2 medium-sized TRBV29-1 CSVVQTSGLDEQFF TGCAGCGTTGTTCAGACTAGCGGGCTCGATGAGCAGTTCTTC
TRBJ1-3 . many TRBV6-5 CASGIGGRSGNTIYF TGTGCCAGCGGGATTGGGGGCCGCTCTGGAAACACCATATATTTT
TRBJ1-2 TRBD1 many TRBV20-1 CSASNRGGRGYTF TGCAGTGCTAGTAACAGGGGCGGTCGGGGCTACACCTTC
TRBJ2-1 TRBD2 . TRBV7-8 CASSPGWAGVGNEQFF TGTGCCAGCAGCCCTGGTTGGGCGGGAGTGGGGAATGAGCAGTTCTTC
TRBJ1-4 TRBD1 . TRBV29-1 CSVASQGDEKLFF TGCAGCGTTGCAAGCCAGGGGGACGAAAAACTGTTTTTT
TRBJ1-5 . many TRBV5-7 CASSSADGMTSNQPQHF TGTGCCAGCAGCTCTGCTGACGGAATGACTAGCAATCAGCCCCAGCATTTT
TRBJ1-4 . . TRBV5-6 CASSSGQVNEKLFF TGTGCCAGCAGCTCAGGGCAGGTTAATGAAAAACTGTTTTTT
TRBJ2-7 . many TRBV7-2 CASSLGYDSYEQYF TGTGCCAGCAGCTTAGGTTACGATTCCTACGAGCAGTACTTC
TRBJ1-5 . medium-sized TRBV24-1 CATSDSSTNNQPQHF TGTGCCACCAGTGATTCCAGTACTAACAATCAGCCCCAGCATTTT
TRBJ2-1 TRBD2 medium-sized TRBV18 CASSPRLAGDNEQFF TGTGCCAGCTCACCCAGACTAGCGGGAGACAATGAGCAGTTCTTC